What follows are 22 T cell receptor beta chains derived from one specimen sequenced in a study of blood T cell repertoires in COVID-19. Profiling relied on immunoSEQ multiplex PCR, and the TCRdb table lists in-frame clones only, not all of them. The data hold approximately 40,000 clones, with around nine tenths observed a single time. The sample taken for sequencing was peripheral blood. The source is a human donor in a cohort sampled during active COVID-19.

CDR3 in amino acids: CASSHPPGQSYEQYF. In DNA, the CDR3 is TGTGCCAGCAGCCACCCCCCGGGACAGTCCTACGAGCAGTACTTC. The chain combines TRBV3-1 (or the pseudogene TRBV3-2) with TRBJ2-7; TRBD1 matches at 7 bases. The germline gives CDR1 LGHDT, CDR2 YNNKEL (reference sequence). The trim removed 3 bases at V and 1 base at J, leaving 6 bases unmatched. This CDR3 region has 15 residues.

The chain links TRBV27 to TRBJ1-1; D is unclear. Germline V gene lookup returns CDR1 MNHEY and CDR2 SMNVEV (reference sequence). V was pared by 0 bases and J by 4 bases, with 9 bases between. This CDR3 has 14 amino acids. The CDR3 here is CASSLSRGLTEAFF. The CDR3 DNA reads TGTGCCAGCAGTTTATCCCGAGGGCTCACTGAAGCTTTCTTT.

The chain employs TRBV2 and TRBJ1-1; D is unclear. The V and J ends lost 1 base and 0 bases respectively, with 21 bases between them. Germline V lookup: CDR1 SNHLY, CDR2 FYNNEI. CDR3 length equals 19 residues. The CDR3 DNA reads as TGTGCCAGCAGTGAAGGCCCCGCGTGGGGAGGTAAGATGAACACTGAAGCTTTCTTT. It encodes CASSEGPAWGGKMNTEAFF.

The chain uses TRBV6-1 and TRBJ1-5; a possible D gene is TRBD1 (5 bases). With 2 bases removed from V and 7 bases from J, the gap between germline ends came to 12 bases. The CDR3 consists of 14 residues. Germline V CDR1 and CDR2: MNHNS, SASEGT. This CDR3 is CASSERRGGQPQHF. CDR3 DNA: TGTGCCAGCAGTGAAAGGAGGGGCGGGCAGCCCCAGCATTTT.

This rearrangement joins TRBV3-1 (or the pseudogene TRBV3-2) to TRBJ2-7; D is possibly TRBD2 (5 bases). The V and J ends lost 0 bases and 2 bases respectively, with 14 bases between them. Germline V gene sequence: CDR1 LGHDT, CDR2 YNNKEL (reference sequence). This CDR3 has 16 residues. The CDR3: CASSQEDVRAPYEQYF. The CDR3 DNA reads as TGTGCCAGCAGCCAAGAGGACGTGCGGGCCCCCTACGAGCAGTACTTC.

This rearrangement joins TRBV6-5 to TRBJ1-2; D is perhaps TRBD1 (6 bases). CDR1 and CDR2 from the germline V gene are MNHEY and SVGAGI. V was shortened by 0 bases and J by 7 bases, with 15 bases between the two germline ends. The CDR3 contains 15 residues. CDR3 amino acids: CASSYSSGVQGGYTF. The CDR3 nucleotides read TGTGCCAGCAGTTACTCGTCAGGGGTTCAAGGTGGCTACACCTTC.

The CDR3 protein is CASSLSGQGEKLFF. In DNA, the CDR3 is TGTGCCAGCAGCTTATCGGGACAGGGTGAAAAACTGTTTTTT. The chain has TRBV3-1 (or the pseudogene TRBV3-2) and TRBJ1-4; 9 nucleotides agree with TRBD1. There are 14 residues in the CDR3. Looked up from germline, CDR1 is LGHDT and CDR2 is YNNKEL (reference sequence). Unmatched junction bases numbered 5, after V lost 5 bases and J lost 7 bases.

The chain combines TRBV7-9 with TRBJ2-7, with a tentative D call TRBD2 (6 bases). V was trimmed by 3 bases and J by 2 bases, leaving 8 bases between them. The CDR3 runs 13 residues. Germline V gives CDR1 SEHNR, CDR2 FQNEAQ (reference sequence). For the CDR3, the DNA is TGTGCCAGCAGCTTCCCGGGAGCCTACGAGCAGTACTTC. Protein sequence: CASSFPGAYEQYF.

The chain employs TRBV10-1 and TRBJ2-2; 7 bases align to TRBD1. CDR1 is WNHNN and CDR2 is SYGVQD in the germline V gene (reference sequence). Trimming cost V 3 bases and J 5 bases; bases outside gene matches: 6. CDR3 length equals 15 residues. CDR3 in amino acids: CASSEYRGLTGELFF. The CDR3, as DNA: TGCGCCAGCAGTGAATACAGGGGTTTGACCGGGGAGCTGTTTTTT.

The chain recombines TRBV7-4 with TRBJ1-2; D perhaps matches TRBD1 (6 bases). CDR1 is SGHVT and CDR2 is SQSDAQ in the germline V gene. The CDR3 is 17 amino acids. V was cut by 6 bases and J by 2 bases, with 22 bases left in between. This chain's CDR3 is CASRSGALDSNNYGYTF. CDR3 in DNA: TGTGCCAGCAGGTCAGGGGCTTTAGACTCTAACAACTATGGCTACACCTTC.

The gene calls are TRBV7-8 and TRBJ2-3; D not certain. The CDR3 contains 14 residues. Trimming shortened V by 2 bases and J by 1 base, and 7 bases separated the two germline ends. Germline V lookup: CDR1 SGHVS, CDR2 FQNEAQ. Written as DNA, the CDR3 is TGTGCCAGCAGCTTATTGTTCGGCACAGATACGCAGTATTTT. Its translation is CASSLLFGTDTQYF. Together with reference TRBV7-8 and TRBJ2-3, the CDR3 gives the full variable domain: GAGVSQSPRYKVAKRGQDVALRCDPISGHVSLFWYQQALGQGPEFLTYFQNEAQLDKSGLPSDRFFAERPEGSVSTLKIQRTQQEDSAVYLCASSLLFGTDTQYFGPGTRLTVL.

The rearrangement uses TRBV5-1 and TRBJ2-7; 8 bases are a match to TRBD2. The CDR3 covers 14 residues. After removal of 1 base from V and 3 bases from J, the junction contained 3 bases not matched to a gene. Germline lookup yields CDR1 SGHRS and CDR2 YFSETQ. The DNA for the CDR3 is TGCGCCAGCAGCTTGCAACGGGGGGGCTACGAGCAGTACTTC. It specifies CASSLQRGGYEQYF. Full variable domain (rest looked up from reference TRBV5-1 and TRBJ2-7): KAGVTQTPRYLIKTRGQQVTLSCSPISGHRSVSWYQQTPGQGLQFLFEYFSETQRNKGNFPGRFSGRQFSNSRSEMNVSTLELGDSALYLCASSLQRGGYEQYFGPGTRLTVT.

V and J are TRBV2 and TRBJ1-6, with TRBD1 matching over 10 bases. The trim removed 5 bases at V and 9 bases at J, leaving 4 bases unmatched. The CDR3 consists of 14 residues. CDR1 is SNHLY, CDR2 FYNNEI, per germline. Here the CDR3 reads CASSRQGAGSPLHF. The CDR3 nucleotides read TGTGCCAGCAGTCGACAGGGGGCGGGTTCACCCCTCCACTTT.

The V and J genes are TRBV29-1 and TRBJ2-1; 10 bases map to TRBD2. The CDR3 sequence is 15 residues long. Germline assignment: CDR1 SQVTM and CDR2 ANQGSEA. With 3 bases clipped from V and 6 bases from J, the junction kept 8 bases outside the gene matches. CDR3 protein: CSVENSGGLGNEQFF. Written as DNA, the CDR3 is TGCAGCGTTGAGAATAGCGGGGGGCTGGGCAATGAGCAGTTCTTC.

The chain links TRBV2 to TRBJ2-1; 7 bases match TRBD2. Germline CDR1 and CDR2: SNHLY and FYNNEI. The V segment lost 4 bases and the J segment 0 bases; nucleotides outside the gene matches: 6. The CDR3 is 16 residues long. The CDR3 sequence: CASSGIGGSSYNEQFF. Written as DNA, the CDR3 is TGTGCCAGCAGTGGAATCGGGGGGAGCTCCTACAATGAGCAGTTCTTC.

This rearrangement joins TRBV5-1 to TRBJ1-4, with D possibly matching TRBD1 (5 bases). The germline V gene encodes CDR1 SGHRS and CDR2 YFSETQ. The germline V and J ends were trimmed by 0 bases and 7 bases, with 10 bases remaining between them. The CDR3 runs 14 residues. The CDR3 DNA follows: TGCGCCAGCAGCTTGGTCCTTGGGGCTGAAAAACTGTTTTTT. Translating it yields CASSLVLGAEKLFF.

The V call is TRBV5-4, the J call TRBJ1-2; D remains unclear. This CDR3 has 14 residues. The V gene lost 2 bases and the J gene lost 0 bases, with 8 bases spanning the gap. CDR1 is SGHNT and CDR2 is YYREEE in the germline V gene (reference sequence). This CDR3 is CASSFRLTNYGYTF. The CDR3 nucleotides read TGTGCCAGCAGCTTCAGGCTAACTAACTATGGCTACACCTTC.

This chain uses TRBV28 with TRBJ2-2, with D possibly TRBD2 on 6 matching bases. Trimming took 6 bases from V and 5 from J, leaving 19 bases between them. Germline V CDR1 and CDR2: MDHEN, SYDVKM. The CDR3 has 16 residues. The CDR3 loop reads CASRSGLRGVTGELFF. The CDR3 bases are TGTGCCAGCAGATCTGGACTACGGGGCGTTACCGGGGAGCTGTTTTTT.

V is TRBV11-2 and J is TRBJ2-3, with TRBD2 as a possible D gene (6 bases). Germline V lookup: CDR1 SGHAT, CDR2 FQNNGV. The CDR3 runs 17 residues. Trimming pared 2 bases from V and 5 bases from J, leaving 20 bases between. The CDR3 DNA is TGTGCCAGCAGCTTACCTCTAAGCGGGTTTGGGGGAGATACGCAGTATTTT. Translated, it gives CASSLPLSGFGGDTQYF.

This clone was counted once. V usage is TRBV28 and J usage is TRBJ1-6, with TRBD1 identical over 9 bases. With 6 bases clipped from V and 10 bases from J, the junction kept 7 bases outside the gene matches. CDR1 and CDR2 (germline): MDHEN, SYDVKM. This CDR3 region has 14 residues. The CDR3 nucleotides read TGTGCCAGCAGGGGACAGGGTAGGATCTCACCCCTCCACTTT. It codes for CASRGQGRISPLHF.

J is TRBJ2-5 and V is TRBV29-1, with 10 bases aligning to TRBD2. The CDR3 contains 15 residues. Germline CDR1 is SQVTM and CDR2 is ANQGSEA. After removal of 2 bases from V and 4 bases from J, the junction contained 7 bases not matched to a gene. Written as DNA, the CDR3 is TGCAGCGTTGAACTAGCGGGGGATGTGGGAGAGACCCAGTACTTC. As protein: CSVELAGDVGETQYF. Filled out from reference TRBV29-1 and TRBJ2-5, the complete variable domain reads SAVISQKPSRDICQRGTSLTIQCQVDSQVTMMFWYRQQPGQSLTLIATANQGSEATYESGFVIDKFPISRPNLTFSTLTVSNMSPEDSSIYLCSVELAGDVGETQYFGPGTRLLVL.

V usage is TRBV12-3 or TRBV12-4 and J usage is TRBJ2-1; no reliable D call. Trimming removed 5 bases from V and 11 bases from J, with 16 bases in between. The CDR3 totals 13 residues. The CDR3 loop is CASSPLRSKQQFF. CDR3 bases: TGTGCCAGCAGTCCCCTGAGGTCTAAACAGCAGTTCTTC.